This T cell receptor (beta chain) was retrieved from a study of cytomegalovirus exposure and HLA in healthy donors. The overall study: Earlier results showed roughly 120 million unique TCR beta sequences derived from roughly 200 million T cells.

The length of the CDR3 is 13 residues. Germline CDR1 and CDR2: MNHEY and SMNVEV (reference sequence). Healthy people donating bone marrow made up the donors. This PCR relied on a set of 60 Vbeta primers and 13 Jbeta primers. Assay: immunoSEQ multiplex PCR; the TCRdb copy retains only in-frame clones and omits some. This sample carries under 200,000 clones, approximately 80% of them seen once, and the ten largest clones take around 3%. The source material was PBMCs. The rearrangement joins TRBV27 to TRBJ1-2; D perhaps matches TRBD1 (6 bases). This clonotype originated in a woman in her forties in good health and CMV-seropositive. CDR3 nucleotides: TGTGCTTCGCGGGGGGCGGGATCCTATGGCTACACCTTC. Translation: CASRGAGSYGYTF.